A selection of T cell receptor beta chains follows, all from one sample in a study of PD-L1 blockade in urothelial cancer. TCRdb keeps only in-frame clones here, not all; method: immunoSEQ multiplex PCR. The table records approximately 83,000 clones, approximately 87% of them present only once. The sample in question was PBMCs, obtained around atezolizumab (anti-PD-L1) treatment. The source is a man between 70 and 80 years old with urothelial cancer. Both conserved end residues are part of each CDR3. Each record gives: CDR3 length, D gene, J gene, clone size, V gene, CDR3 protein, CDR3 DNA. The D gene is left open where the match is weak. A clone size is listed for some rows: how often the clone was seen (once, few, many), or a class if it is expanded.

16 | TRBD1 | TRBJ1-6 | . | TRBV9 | CASSVGDRERDSPLHF | TGTGCCAGCAGCGTTGGTGACAGGGAGAGAGATTCACCCCTCCACTTT
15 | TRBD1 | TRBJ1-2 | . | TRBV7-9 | CASSVTGAQHYGYTF | TGTGCCAGCAGCGTCACAGGGGCCCAACACTATGGCTACACCTTC
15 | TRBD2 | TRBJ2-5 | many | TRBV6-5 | CASTPSGGAGETQYF | TGTGCCAGCACCCCTAGCGGGGGGGCCGGAGAGACCCAGTACTTC
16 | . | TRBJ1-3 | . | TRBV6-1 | CASSELPGIAGNTIYF | TGTGCCAGCAGTGAACTACCGGGGATAGCCGGAAACACCATATATTTT
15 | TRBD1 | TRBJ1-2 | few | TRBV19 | CASSRQQGARHGYTF | TGTGCCAGTAGTAGACAGCAGGGGGCTCGCCATGGCTACACCTTC
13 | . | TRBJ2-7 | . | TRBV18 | CASSPQGAGEQYF | TGTGCCAGCTCACCACAGGGGGCGGGGGAGCAGTACTTC
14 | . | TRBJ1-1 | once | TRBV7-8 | CASSLAGGNTEAFF | TGTGCCAGCAGCTTAGCAGGGGGGAACACTGAAGCTTTCTTT
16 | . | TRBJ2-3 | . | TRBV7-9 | CASTLMGGPSTDTQYF | TGTGCCAGCACCCTCATGGGGGGTCCCAGCACAGATACGCAGTATTTT
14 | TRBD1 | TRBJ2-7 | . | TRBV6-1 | CAIKGDRHSYEQYF | TGTGCCATCAAAGGGGACAGGCACTCCTACGAGCAGTACTTC
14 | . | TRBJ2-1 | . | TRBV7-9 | CASSLALANNEQFF | TGTGCCAGCAGCTTAGCGCTAGCCAACAATGAGCAGTTCTTC
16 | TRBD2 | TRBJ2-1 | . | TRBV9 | CASSVGTSVRGNEQFF | TGTGCCAGCAGCGTTGGGACTAGCGTACGGGGCAATGAGCAGTTCTTC
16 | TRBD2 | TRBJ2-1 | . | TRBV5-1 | CASSLGLAGWSNEQFF | TGCGCCAGCAGCCTGGGACTAGCGGGGTGGTCGAATGAGCAGTTCTTC
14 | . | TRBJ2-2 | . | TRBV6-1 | CASSEVTAAGELFF | TGTGCCAGCAGTGAAGTCACAGCAGCCGGGGAGCTGTTTTTT
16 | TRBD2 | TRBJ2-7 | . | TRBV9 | CASSTGLAGGFYEQYF | TGTGCCAGCAGCACAGGACTAGCGGGGGGGTTCTACGAGCAGTACTTC
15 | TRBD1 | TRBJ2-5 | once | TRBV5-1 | CASRSGTGVAETQYF | TGCGCCAGCAGGTCGGGGACAGGGGTTGCGGAGACCCAGTACTTC
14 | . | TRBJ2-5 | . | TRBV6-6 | CASSLIEGRETQYF | TGTGCCAGCAGCCTAATCGAGGGAAGAGAGACCCAGTACTTC
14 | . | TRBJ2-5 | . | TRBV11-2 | CASSLGGGPETQYF | TGTGCCAGCAGCTTAGGTGGGGGCCCAGAGACCCAGTACTTC
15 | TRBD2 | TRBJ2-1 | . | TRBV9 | CASSVTSGGAGEQFF | TGTGCCAGCAGCGTCACTAGCGGGGGGGCAGGTGAGCAGTTCTTC
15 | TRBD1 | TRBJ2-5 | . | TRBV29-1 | CSAGTFGQGRETQYF | TGCAGCGCCGGGACTTTTGGACAGGGTAGGGAGACCCAGTACTTC
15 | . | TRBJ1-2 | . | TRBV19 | CASSISSAGSYGYTF | TGTGCCAGTAGTATCTCATCTGCGGGAAGCTATGGCTACACCTTC
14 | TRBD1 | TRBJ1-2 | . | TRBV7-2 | CASSSGQGIYGYTF | TGTGCCAGCAGCTCGGGACAGGGAATCTATGGCTACACCTTC
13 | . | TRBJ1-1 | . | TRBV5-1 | CASSVTPGTEAFF | TGCGCCAGCAGCGTAACCCCGGGCACTGAAGCTTTCTTT
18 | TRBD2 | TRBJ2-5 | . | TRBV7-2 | CASSSLTSGPRQGETQYF | TGTGCCAGCAGCTCGCTGACTAGCGGACCCCGACAGGGAGAGACCCAGTACTTC
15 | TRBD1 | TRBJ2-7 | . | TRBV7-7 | CASSLGTGPTYEQYF | TGTGCCAGCAGCTTGGGGACAGGCCCGACCTACGAGCAGTACTTC
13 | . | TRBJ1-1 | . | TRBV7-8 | CASSLPVNTEAFF | TGTGCCAGCAGCCTCCCGGTGAACACTGAAGCTTTCTTT
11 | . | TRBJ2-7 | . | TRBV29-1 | CSVHSGDEQYF | TGCAGCGTGCATTCGGGGGACGAGCAGTACTTC
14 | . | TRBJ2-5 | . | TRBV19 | CASSIPGIQETQYF | TGTGCCAGTAGTATTCCAGGGATCCAAGAGACCCAGTACTTC
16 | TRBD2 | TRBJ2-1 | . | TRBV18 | CASSPPLAGSYNEQFF | TGTGCCAGCTCACCACCTCTAGCGGGATCCTACAATGAGCAGTTCTTC
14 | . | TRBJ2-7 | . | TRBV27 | CASSLSFRGKEQYF | TGTGCCAGCAGTTTAAGCTTCCGGGGGAAAGAGCAGTACTTC
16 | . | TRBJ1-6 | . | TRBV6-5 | CASSYGSLDRSSPLHF | TGTGCCAGCAGTTACGGCAGCCTTGACAGATCCTCACCCCTCCACTTT
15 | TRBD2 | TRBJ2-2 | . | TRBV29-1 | CSAESRTSGSGELFF | TGCAGCGCAGAGAGTAGGACTAGCGGATCGGGGGAGCTGTTTTTT
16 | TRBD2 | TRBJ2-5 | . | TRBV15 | CATSRDPGPGGETQYF | TGTGCCACCAGCAGAGATCCGGGCCCCGGGGGGGAGACCCAGTACTTC